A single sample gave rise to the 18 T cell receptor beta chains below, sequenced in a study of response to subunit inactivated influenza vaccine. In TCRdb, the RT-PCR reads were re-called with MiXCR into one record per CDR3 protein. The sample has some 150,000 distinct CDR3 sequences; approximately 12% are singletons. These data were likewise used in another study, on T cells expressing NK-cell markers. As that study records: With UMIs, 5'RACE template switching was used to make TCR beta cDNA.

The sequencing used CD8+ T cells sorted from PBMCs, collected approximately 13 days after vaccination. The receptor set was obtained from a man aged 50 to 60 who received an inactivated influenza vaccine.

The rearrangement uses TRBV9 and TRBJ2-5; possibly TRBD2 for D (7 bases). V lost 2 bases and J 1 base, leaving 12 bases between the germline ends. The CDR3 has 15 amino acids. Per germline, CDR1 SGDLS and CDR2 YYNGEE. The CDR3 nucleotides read TGTGCCAGCAGCGTCTCCGGGGGGCTCCAAGAGACCCAGTACTTC. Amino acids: CASSVSGGLQETQYF.

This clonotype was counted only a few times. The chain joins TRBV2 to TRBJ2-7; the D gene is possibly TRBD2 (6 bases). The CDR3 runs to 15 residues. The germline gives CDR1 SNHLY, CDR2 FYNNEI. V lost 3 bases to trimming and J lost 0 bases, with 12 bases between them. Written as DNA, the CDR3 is TGTGCCAGCAGTGATCCCGGGGGTAGCTCCTACGAGCAGTACTTC. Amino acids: CASSDPGGSSYEQYF.

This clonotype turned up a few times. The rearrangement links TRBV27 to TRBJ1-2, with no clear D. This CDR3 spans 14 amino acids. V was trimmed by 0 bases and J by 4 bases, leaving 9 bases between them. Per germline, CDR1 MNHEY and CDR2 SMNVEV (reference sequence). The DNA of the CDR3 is TGTGCCAGCAGTTTATCTGGGCGGTCCTATGGCTACACCTTC. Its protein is CASSLSGRSYGYTF.

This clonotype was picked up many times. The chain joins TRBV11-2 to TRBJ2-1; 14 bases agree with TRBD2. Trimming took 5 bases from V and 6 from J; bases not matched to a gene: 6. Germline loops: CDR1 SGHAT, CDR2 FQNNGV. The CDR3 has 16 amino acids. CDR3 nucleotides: TGTGCCAGCAGCCCTCCCGGACTAGCGGGGGGCAATGAGCAGTTCTTC. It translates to CASSPPGLAGGNEQFF. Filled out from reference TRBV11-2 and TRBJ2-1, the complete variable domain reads EAGVAQSPRYKIIEKRQSVAFWCNPISGHATLYWYQQILGQGPKLLIQFQNNGVVDDSQLPKDRFSAERLKGVDSTLKIQPAKLEDSAVYLCASSPPGLAGGNEQFFGPGTRLTVL.

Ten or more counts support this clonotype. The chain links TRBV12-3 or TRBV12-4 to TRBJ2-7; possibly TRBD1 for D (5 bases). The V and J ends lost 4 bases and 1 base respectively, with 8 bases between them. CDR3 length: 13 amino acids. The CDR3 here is CASSWGSSYEQYF. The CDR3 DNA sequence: TGTGCCAGCAGTTGGGGCTCATCCTACGAGCAGTACTTC.

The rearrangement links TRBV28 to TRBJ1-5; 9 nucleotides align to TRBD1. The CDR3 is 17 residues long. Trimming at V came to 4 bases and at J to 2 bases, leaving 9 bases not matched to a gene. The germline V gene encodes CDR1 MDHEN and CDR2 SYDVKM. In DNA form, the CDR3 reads TGTGCCAGCAGTTCCGGGACAGGGATGGTCGGCAATCAGCCCCAGCATTTT. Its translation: CASSSGTGMVGNQPQHF. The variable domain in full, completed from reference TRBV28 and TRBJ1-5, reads DVKVTQSSRYLVKRTGEKVFLECVQDMDHENMFWYRQDPGLGLRLIYFSYDVKMKEKGDIPEGYSVSREKKERFSLILESASTNQTSMYLCASSSGTGMVGNQPQHFGDGTRLSIL.

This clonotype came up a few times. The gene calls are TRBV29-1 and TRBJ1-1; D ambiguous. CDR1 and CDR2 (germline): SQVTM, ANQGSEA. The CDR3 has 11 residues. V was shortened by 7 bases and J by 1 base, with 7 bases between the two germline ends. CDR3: CSGEANTEAFF. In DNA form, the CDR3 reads TGCAGCGGGGAGGCGAACACTGAAGCTTTCTTT. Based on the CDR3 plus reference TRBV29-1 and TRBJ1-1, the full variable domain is SAVISQKPSRDICQRGTSLTIQCQVDSQVTMMFWYRQQPGQSLTLIATANQGSEATYESGFVIDKFPISRPNLTFSTLTVSNMSPEDSSIYLCSGEANTEAFFGQGTRLTVV.

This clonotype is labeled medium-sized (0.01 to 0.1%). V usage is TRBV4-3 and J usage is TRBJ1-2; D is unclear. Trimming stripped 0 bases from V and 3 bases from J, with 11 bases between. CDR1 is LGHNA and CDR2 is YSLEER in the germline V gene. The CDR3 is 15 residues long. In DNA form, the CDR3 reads TGCGCCAGCAGCCAAGATCGTACAGTGCACTATGGCTACACCTTC. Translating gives CASSQDRTVHYGYTF.

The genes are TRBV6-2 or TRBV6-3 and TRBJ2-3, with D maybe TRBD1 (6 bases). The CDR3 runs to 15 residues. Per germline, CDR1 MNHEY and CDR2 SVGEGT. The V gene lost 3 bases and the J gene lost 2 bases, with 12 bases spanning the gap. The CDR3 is CASSYAGTYTDTQYF. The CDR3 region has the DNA TGTGCCAGCAGTTATGCCGGGACATACACAGATACGCAGTATTTT.

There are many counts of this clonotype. As DNA, the CDR3 is TGTGCCATCAGGGACAGGACGGCGGTTTATGGCTACACCTTC. Protein sequence: CAIRDRTAVYGYTF. V usage is TRBV10-3 and J usage is TRBJ1-2; TRBD1 matches at 7 bases. With V trimmed by 6 bases and J by 5 bases, 9 bases remained unmatched. Germline assignment: CDR1 ENHRY and CDR2 SYGVKD. This CDR3 spans 14 amino acids.

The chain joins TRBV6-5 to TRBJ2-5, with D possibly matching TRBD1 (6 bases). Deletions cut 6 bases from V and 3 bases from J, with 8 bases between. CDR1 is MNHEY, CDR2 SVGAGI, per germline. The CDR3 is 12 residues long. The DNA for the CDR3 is TGTGCCAGCAGGGGGGCTGAAGAGACCCAGTACTTC. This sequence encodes CASRGAEETQYF.

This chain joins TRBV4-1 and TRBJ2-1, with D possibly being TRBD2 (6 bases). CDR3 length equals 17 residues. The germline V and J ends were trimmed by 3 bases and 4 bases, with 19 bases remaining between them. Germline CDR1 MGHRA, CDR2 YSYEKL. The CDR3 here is CASSQARGKTSYNEQFF. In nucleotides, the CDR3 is TGCGCCAGCAGCCAGGCCCGCGGGAAAACTTCGTACAATGAGCAGTTCTTC.

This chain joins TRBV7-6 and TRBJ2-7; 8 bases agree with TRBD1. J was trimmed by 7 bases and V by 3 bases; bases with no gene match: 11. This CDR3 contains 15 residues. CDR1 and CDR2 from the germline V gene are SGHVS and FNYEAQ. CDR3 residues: CASSLAGTGLFEQYF. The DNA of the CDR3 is TGTGCCAGCAGCTTGGCCGGGACAGGACTGTTTGAGCAGTACTTC.

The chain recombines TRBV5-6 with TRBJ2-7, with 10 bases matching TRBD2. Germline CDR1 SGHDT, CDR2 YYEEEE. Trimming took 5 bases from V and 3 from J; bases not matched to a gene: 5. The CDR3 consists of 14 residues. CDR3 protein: CASRPGTSVYEQYF. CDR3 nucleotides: TGTGCCAGCAGGCCCGGGACTAGCGTCTACGAGCAGTACTTC. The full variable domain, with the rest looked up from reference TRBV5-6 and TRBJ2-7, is DAGVTQSPTHLIKTRGQQVTLRCSPKSGHDTVSWYQQALGQGPQFIFQYYEEEERQRGNFPDRFSGHQFPNYSSELNVNALLLGDSALYLCASRPGTSVYEQYFGPGTRLTVT.

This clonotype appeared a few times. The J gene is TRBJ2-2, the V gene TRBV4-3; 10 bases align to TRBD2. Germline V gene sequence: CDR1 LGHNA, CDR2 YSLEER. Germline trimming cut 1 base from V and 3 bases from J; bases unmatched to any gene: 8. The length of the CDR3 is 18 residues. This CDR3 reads CASSQGWLAGVYTGELFF. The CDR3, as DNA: TGCGCCAGCAGCCAAGGTTGGCTAGCGGGAGTGTACACCGGGGAGCTGTTTTTT.

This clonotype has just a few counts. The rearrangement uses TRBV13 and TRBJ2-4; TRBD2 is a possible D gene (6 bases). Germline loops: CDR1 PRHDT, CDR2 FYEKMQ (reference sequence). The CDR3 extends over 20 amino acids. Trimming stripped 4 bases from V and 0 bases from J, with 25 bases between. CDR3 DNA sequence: TGTGCCAGCAGCTCCTCCGGGACTCCCCCAGAGGGGCTAGCCAAAAACATTCAGTACTTC. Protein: CASSSSGTPPEGLAKNIQYF.

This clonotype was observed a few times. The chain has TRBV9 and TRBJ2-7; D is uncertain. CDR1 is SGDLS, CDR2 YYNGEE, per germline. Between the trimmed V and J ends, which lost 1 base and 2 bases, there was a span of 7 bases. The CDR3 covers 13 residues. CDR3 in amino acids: CASSVTDTYEQYF. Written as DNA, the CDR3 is TGTGCCAGCAGCGTAACCGACACCTACGAGCAGTACTTC.

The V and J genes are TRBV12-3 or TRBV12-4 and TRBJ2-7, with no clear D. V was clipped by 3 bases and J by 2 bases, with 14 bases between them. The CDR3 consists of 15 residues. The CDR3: CASSFWADLTYEQYF. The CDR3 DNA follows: TGTGCCAGCAGTTTTTGGGCTGACTTGACCTACGAGCAGTACTTC.